This is a list of T cell receptor beta chains from one sample in a study of cytomegalovirus exposure and HLA in healthy donors. Clones were read by immunoSEQ multiplex PCR, and TCRdb kept only the in-frame ones, dropping some. The sample holds about 160,000 clones; 79% are singletons and the top ten take 2.1%. The sample taken for sequencing was PBMCs. The receptor set was obtained from a man between 40 and 49 years old in good health and CMV-seronegative. Each CDR3 is given with its conserved first and last residue. D genes are given only for firm matches. Clone size is given for some rows only: seen once, a few or many times, or a class if the clone is expanded.

clone size	D gene	J gene	V gene	CDR3 protein	CDR3 DNA
NA	NA	TRBJ2-2	TRBV5-1	CASTGGRSNTGELFF	TGCGCCAGCACCGGTGGGAGGTCGAACACCGGGGAGCTGTTTTTT
NA	NA	TRBJ2-2	TRBV6-5	CASSRGQVPGELFF	TGTGCCAGCAGCCGCGGGCAGGTCCCCGGGGAGCTGTTTTTT
NA	TRBD1	TRBJ1-5	TRBV7-8	CASSQLQGARQPQHF	TGTGCCAGCAGCCAACTACAGGGGGCGCGTCAGCCCCAGCATTTT
NA	NA	TRBJ2-5	TRBV19	CASSITGLATQYF	TGTGCCAGTAGTATAACAGGGCTGGCGACCCAGTACTTC
NA	TRBD2	TRBJ2-5	TRBV18	CASSPEGLAGGHF	TGTGCCAGCTCTCCGGAGGGACTAGCGGGAGGACACTTC
NA	NA	TRBJ2-5	TRBV11-1	CASSLVGGAQETQYF	TGTGCCAGCAGCTTAGTGGGAGGAGCCCAAGAGACCCAGTACTTC
NA	TRBD1	TRBJ2-2	TRBV19	CASRAGGTGELFF	TGTGCCAGTCGGGCAGGGGGTACCGGGGAGCTGTTTTTT
NA	TRBD2	TRBJ2-1	TRBV18	CASSKTGTSGSPEQFF	TGTGCCAGCTCAAAGACCGGGACTAGCGGGAGTCCTGAGCAGTTCTTC
NA	NA	TRBJ2-2	TRBV5-8	CASSIQWGGRTGELFF	TGTGCCAGCAGTATTCAGTGGGGGGGCCGGACCGGGGAGCTGTTTTTT
NA	NA	TRBJ1-5	TRBV6-1	CASRAGGLNQPQHF	TGTGCCAGCAGGGCGGGCGGTCTCAATCAGCCCCAGCATTTT
NA	NA	TRBJ1-2	TRBV6-5	CASSPARIGYGYTF	TGTGCCAGCAGCCCCGCCAGGATCGGCTATGGCTACACCTTC
NA	NA	TRBJ2-7	TRBV7-9	CASSLGQYYEQYF	TGTGCCAGCAGCTTAGGACAGTACTACGAGCAGTACTTC
NA	NA	TRBJ1-6	TRBV11-3	CASSAGPPNSPLHF	TGTGCCAGCAGCGCGGGACCGCCTAATTCACCCCTCCACTTT
NA	TRBD1	TRBJ2-6	TRBV7-9	CASSRGQGAGANGLTF	TGTGCCAGCAGCCGAGGACAGGGGGCTGGGGCCAACGGCCTGACTTTC
NA	TRBD2	TRBJ2-3	TRBV5-1	CASSLVLAGGPGQDTQYF	TGCGCCAGCAGCTTGGTTCTAGCGGGAGGGCCCGGGCAAGATACGCAGTATTTT
NA	NA	TRBJ2-7	TRBV11-3	CASSSNRDYEQYF	TGTGCCAGCAGCTCCAACAGGGACTACGAGCAGTACTTC
few	NA	TRBJ2-2	TRBV9	CASSVLSGAYTGELFF	TGTGCCAGCAGCGTCCTGTCAGGGGCCTACACCGGGGAGCTGTTTTTT
NA	NA	TRBJ2-5	TRBV5-1	CASSLVGPWETQYF	TGCGCCAGCAGCTTGGTGGGCCCCTGGGAGACCCAGTACTTC
NA	TRBD2	TRBJ2-1	TRBV5-1	CASSLGSSGSNEQFF	TGCGCCAGCAGCTTGGGTTCTAGCGGGAGTAATGAGCAGTTCTTC
NA	NA	TRBJ2-7	TRBV4-1	CASSQRPEDEQYF	TGCGCCAGCAGCCAACGCCCCGAGGACGAGCAGTACTTC
NA	NA	TRBJ1-5	TRBV6-1	CASRRGQPQHF	TGTGCCAGCCGAAGGGGCCAGCCCCAGCATTTT
few	TRBD2	TRBJ2-1	TRBV19	CASRPSGAHNEQFF	TGTGCCAGCCGGCCCAGCGGGGCCCACAATGAGCAGTTCTTC
NA	TRBD2	TRBJ2-3	TRBV2	CASSPNLAGQDTQYF	TGTGCCAGCAGTCCCAATCTAGCGGGACAAGATACGCAGTATTTT
NA	TRBD1	TRBJ1-4	TRBV28	CASRGTANEKLFF	TGTGCCAGCAGGGGGACAGCAAATGAAAAACTGTTTTTT
NA	TRBD2	TRBJ2-1	TRBV18	CASLPGLVDEQFF	TGTGCCAGCTTACCGGGACTAGTCGATGAGCAGTTCTTC
NA	TRBD2	TRBJ2-3	TRBV7-6	CASSTLAGGPTDTQYF	TGTGCCAGCAGTACACTAGCGGGAGGGCCCACAGATACGCAGTATTTT
NA	TRBD1	TRBJ1-6	TRBV2	CASRQRQGINSPLHF	TGTGCCAGCAGGCAGAGACAGGGAATTAATTCACCCCTCCACTTT
NA	NA	TRBJ1-2	TRBV2	CASSVSVEVPGYTF	TGTGCCAGCAGTGTCTCTGTAGAAGTCCCTGGCTACACCTTC
NA	TRBD2	TRBJ2-7	TRBV27	CASRLSSGSFHEQYF	TGTGCCAGCAGACTATCTAGCGGGAGCTTCCACGAGCAGTACTTC
NA	NA	TRBJ2-3	TRBV9	CASSAAPRATHTDTQYF	TGTGCCAGCAGCGCCGCGCCCAGGGCCACACACACAGATACGCAGTATTTT
NA	TRBD1	TRBJ2-7	TRBV6-5	CASSYRQGLNSYEQYF	TGTGCCAGCAGTTACCGACAGGGCCTCAACTCCTACGAGCAGTACTTC
NA	TRBD2	TRBJ2-3	TRBV7-9	CSSSLGNAGGQYF	TGTTCCAGCAGCTTAGGGAACGCGGGAGGACAATATTTT
NA	TRBD1	TRBJ1-5	TRBV7-9	CSSSPGQSNQPQHF	TGTTCCAGCAGTCCGGGACAGTCTAATCAGCCCCAGCATTTT
NA	NA	TRBJ2-7	TRBV19	CASSPPAGQRTYEQYF	TGTGCCAGTAGTCCCCCGGCGGGACAGAGGACCTACGAGCAGTACTTC
few	TRBD1	TRBJ1-1	TRBV6-1	CASRETGIISAEAFF	TGTGCCAGCAGAGAGACAGGGATCATCAGCGCTGAAGCTTTCTTT
NA	NA	TRBJ2-1	TRBV9	CASSVGENEQFF	TGTGCCAGCAGCGTAGGGGAGAATGAGCAGTTCTTC